The 24 T cell receptor beta chains given below trace back to one sample, sequenced in a study of cytomegalovirus exposure and HLA in healthy donors. This PCR relied on a set of 60 Vbeta primers and 13 Jbeta primers. TCRdb's table, derived via immunoSEQ multiplex PCR, lists solely in-frame clones and lacks some. The sample totals some 130,000 clones; its top ten clones hold more than 1.5%. The sample comprised PBMCs. Receptors were obtained from a woman in her thirties or forties in good health and CMV-seropositive.

The genes are TRBV6-5 and TRBJ2-7; D possibly corresponds to TRBD2 (7 bases). Germline V gene sequence: CDR1 MNHEY, CDR2 SVGAGI. Trimming removed 3 bases at V and 2 bases at J, with 14 bases between. This CDR3 has 15 residues. The CDR3 loop reads CASSYSGGATYEQYF. In nucleotides, the CDR3 is TGTGCCAGCAGTTATTCGGGGGGCGCGACCTACGAGCAGTACTTC.

J is TRBJ1-5 and V is TRBV7-9; maybe TRBD1 (6 bases). Germline-derived CDR1 and CDR2 are SEHNR and FQNEAQ (reference sequence). V lost 4 bases, J lost 0 bases, and 7 bases lay in between. CDR3 length equals 14 residues. The CDR3 DNA reads as TGTGCCAGCAGCTCGACAGGTAGCAATCAGCCCCAGCATTTT. Its translation: CASSSTGSNQPQHF.

This chain links TRBV7-8 with TRBJ2-7, with a weak D call TRBD1 (6 bases). V lost 1 base to trimming and J lost 2 bases, with 12 bases between them. This CDR3 is built from 15 residues. Germline loops: CDR1 SGHVS, CDR2 FQNEAQ. CDR3 bases: TGTGCCAGCAGCTTAGGGGTGACAGGTCCCTACGAGCAGTACTTC. It encodes CASSLGVTGPYEQYF.

The chain employs TRBV10-3 and TRBJ1-2; D might be TRBD1 (6 bases). Trimming cost V 3 bases and J 8 bases, with 19 bases left between them. The germline V gene has CDR1 ENHRY and CDR2 SYGVKD. This CDR3 spans 15 amino acids. The CDR3: CAISDIRGVPWGYTF. In nucleotides, the CDR3 is TGTGCCATCAGTGATATCAGGGGAGTCCCTTGGGGCTACACCTTC.

The gene calls are TRBV28 and TRBJ1-5; 7 positions agree with TRBD1. J gave up 2 bases and V 2 bases, and 9 bases lay outside the gene matches. Germline CDR1 is MDHEN and CDR2 is SYDVKM. The CDR3 covers 17 residues. The CDR3 loop is CASSLGKQGPGNQPQHF. CDR3 sequence (DNA): TGTGCCAGCAGTTTAGGTAAACAGGGGCCTGGCAATCAGCCCCAGCATTTT.

The chain links TRBV9 to TRBJ2-5, with TRBD2 identical over 10 bases. Near its end, the DNA agrees better with TRBJ2-7, so the J call may be wrong. The length of the CDR3 is 16 residues. The germline CDR1 and CDR2 sequences are SGDLS and YYNGEE. Written as DNA, the CDR3 is TGTGCCAGCAGCCCGACTAGCGGGTCTTACTTGGGCGAGCAGTACTTC. This encodes CASSPTSGSYLGEQYF.

The chain links TRBV6-4 to TRBJ1-2; TRBD1 aligns across 7 bases. V lost 3 bases and J lost 8; bases outside the gene matches: 6. Germline loops: CDR1 MRHNA, CDR2 SNTAGT. This CDR3 is 13 amino acids long. The chain's CDR3 is CASSEQGKGGYTF. CDR3 coding DNA: TGTGCCAGCAGTGAACAGGGGAAGGGGGGCTACACCTTC.

This chain connects TRBV7-3 to TRBJ2-1; TRBD2 matches 7 bases. The germline CDR1 and CDR2 sequences are SGHTA and FQGTGA. Trimming took 4 bases from V and 9 from J; bases not matched to a gene: 6. The CDR3 consists of 13 residues. The CDR3 nucleotides read TGTGCCAGCAGCTCCCGGGACTATGCTGAGCAGTTCTTC. It codes for CASSSRDYAEQFF.

The rearrangement joins TRBV9 to TRBJ2-2; maybe TRBD2 (7 bases). The CDR3 has 17 residues. Looked up from germline, CDR1 is SGDLS and CDR2 is YYNGEE. V dropped 4 bases and J dropped 4 bases, with 20 bases sitting between them. The chain's CDR3 is CASSPFSRGEGTGELFF. The CDR3 coding sequence is TGTGCCAGCAGCCCCTTCTCAAGGGGGGAGGGCACCGGGGAGCTGTTTTTT.

The rearrangement joins TRBV27 to TRBJ2-1; 10 positions agree with TRBD2. The germline gives CDR1 MNHEY, CDR2 SMNVEV (reference sequence). The ends lost 5 bases at V and 1 base at J; junction bases unmatched: 8. The CDR3 length is 17 residues. The CDR3 sequence is CASSPSSSGSSYNEQFF. The DNA for the CDR3 is TGTGCCAGCAGTCCGTCTTCTAGCGGGAGTTCCTACAATGAGCAGTTCTTC.

V is TRBV9 and J is TRBJ1-2; D perhaps matches TRBD1 (5 bases). The CDR3 has 13 residues. Germline V gives CDR1 SGDLS, CDR2 YYNGEE. The V gene lost 0 bases and the J gene lost 7 bases, with 10 bases spanning the gap. The CDR3 DNA follows: TGTGCCAGCAGCGTAGGGGGGGAGGTTGGCTACACCTTC. Residues: CASSVGGEVGYTF.

The rearrangement links TRBV18 to TRBJ2-1; tentatively, D is TRBD2 (5 bases). The V gene lost 5 bases and the J gene lost 3 bases, with 14 bases spanning the gap. The CDR3 has 15 residues. Germline V lookup: CDR1 KGHSH, CDR2 LQKENI. CDR3 nucleotides: TGTGCCAGCTCAGGTATCCTAGGAGGCTACAATGAGCAGTTCTTC. It is translated as CASSGILGGYNEQFF.

The chain links TRBV7-8 to TRBJ2-5; TRBD2 agrees at 9 bases. V lost 5 bases to trimming and J lost 3 bases; unmatched junction nucleotides: 4. The CDR3 consists of 14 residues. The germline V gene encodes CDR1 SGHVS and CDR2 FQNEAQ. This CDR3 is CASSPGLAKETQYF. CDR3 DNA: TGTGCCAGCAGCCCGGGACTAGCAAAAGAGACCCAGTACTTC.

V and J are TRBV4-3 and TRBJ1-2; 12 nucleotides line up with TRBD1. Germline assignment: CDR1 LGHNA and CDR2 YSLEER. This CDR3 contains 15 residues. The V segment lost 0 bases and the J segment 10 bases; nucleotides outside the gene matches: 6. The CDR3 is CASSQDWDRGRDYTF. CDR3 coding DNA: TGCGCCAGCAGCCAAGATTGGGACAGGGGGCGCGACTACACCTTC.

The V call is TRBV18, the J call TRBJ1-3; TRBD1 might be the D (5 bases). V was pared by 6 bases and J by 0 bases, with 12 bases between. Germline CDR1 KGHSH, CDR2 LQKENI. The CDR3 length is 15 residues. CDR3 sequence (DNA): TGTGCCAGCTCCCTTGGGGCAAGCTCTGGAAACACCATATATTTT. This codes for CASSLGASSGNTIYF.

This chain joins TRBV29-1 and TRBJ2-7, with 8 bases fitting TRBD1. Trimming cost V 0 bases and J 1 base; bases outside gene matches: 8. CDR3 length: 16 amino acids. Per germline, CDR1 SQVTM and CDR2 ANQGSEA. The CDR3 is CSVEDPSTGASYEQYF. The CDR3 coding sequence is TGCAGCGTTGAAGATCCCTCGACAGGGGCGTCCTACGAGCAGTACTTC.

V usage is TRBV15 and J usage is TRBJ2-7; maybe TRBD2 (6 bases). Germline-derived CDR1 and CDR2 are LNHNV and YYDKDF (reference sequence). The CDR3 loop spans 13 amino acids. The V gene lost 3 bases and the J gene lost 5 bases, with 11 bases spanning the gap. The CDR3 loop is CATSRLPSDEQYF. As DNA, the CDR3 is TGTGCCACCAGCAGGCTACCTAGCGACGAGCAGTACTTC.

The chain employs TRBV7-2 and TRBJ2-3; TRBD2 agrees at 9 bases. CDR3 length: 15 amino acids. CDR1 SGHTA and CDR2 FQGNSA come from the germline V gene. The V and J ends lost 1 base and 2 bases, in that order; junction bases with no gene match: 1. CDR3 in amino acids: CASSLGLAVTDTQYF. The CDR3 nucleotides read TGTGCCAGCAGCTTAGGACTAGCGGTCACAGATACGCAGTATTTT.

The chain uses TRBV11-2 and TRBJ2-3, with D tentatively TRBD1 (5 bases). The CDR3 consists of 13 residues. The germline V gene has CDR1 SGHAT and CDR2 FQNNGV. V was pared by 5 bases and J by 1 base, with 7 bases between. The CDR3 here is CASSIRGTDTQYF. The CDR3 DNA reads TGTGCCAGCAGCATCAGGGGCACAGATACGCAGTATTTT.

The V and J genes are TRBV30 and TRBJ2-1; D may be TRBD2 (5 bases). This CDR3 is 14 amino acids long. CDR1 and CDR2 (germline): GTSNPN, SVGIG (reference sequence). The germline V and J ends were trimmed by 3 bases and 8 bases, with 17 bases remaining between them. The CDR3 nucleotides read TGTGCCTGGAGGCCGGGCGGAGCGGCCCATGAGCAGTTCTTC. Its protein product is CAWRPGGAAHEQFF.

CDR3 nucleotides: TGTGCCAGCAACCAGGGGAGCGATGGCTACACCTTC. Amino acids: CASNQGSDGYTF. The gene calls are TRBV6-1 and TRBJ1-2, with D possibly TRBD1 on 6 matching bases. The CDR3 contains 12 residues. Germline loops: CDR1 MNHNS, CDR2 SASEGT. V lost 7 bases to trimming and J lost 6 bases, with 12 bases between them.

This chain connects TRBV5-8 to TRBJ2-7, with 7 positions matching TRBD1. Germline trimming cut 0 bases from V and 4 bases from J; bases unmatched to any gene: 4. CDR3 size: 14 residues. CDR1 is SGHTS and CDR2 is YDEGEE in the germline V gene. CDR3 nucleotides: TGTGCCAGCAGCTTGGGGCAGGGGGATTACGAGCAGTACTTC. Translation gives CASSLGQGDYEQYF.

The chain combines TRBV10-3 with TRBJ2-1; 12 nucleotides line up with TRBD2. V lost 6 bases to trimming and J lost 7 bases; unmatched junction nucleotides: 16. The V gene's germline CDR1 is ENHRY and CDR2 SYGVKD. The CDR3 covers 18 residues. CDR3 nucleotide sequence: TGTGCCATCAGAACTCTAGCGGGAGGGCCGGGGAAAAAAAATGAGCAGTTCTTC. Protein product: CAIRTLAGGPGKKNEQFF.

The chain has TRBV9 and TRBJ1-1; 10 nucleotides line up with TRBD1. Losses at the gene ends were 4 bases for V and 4 bases for J; bases not matched to a gene: 4. The germline V gene has CDR1 SGDLS and CDR2 YYNGEE. This CDR3 is 14 amino acids long. Here the CDR3 reads CASSPRDRGTEAFF. The DNA for the CDR3 is TGTGCCAGCAGCCCAAGGGACAGGGGCACTGAAGCTTTCTTT.